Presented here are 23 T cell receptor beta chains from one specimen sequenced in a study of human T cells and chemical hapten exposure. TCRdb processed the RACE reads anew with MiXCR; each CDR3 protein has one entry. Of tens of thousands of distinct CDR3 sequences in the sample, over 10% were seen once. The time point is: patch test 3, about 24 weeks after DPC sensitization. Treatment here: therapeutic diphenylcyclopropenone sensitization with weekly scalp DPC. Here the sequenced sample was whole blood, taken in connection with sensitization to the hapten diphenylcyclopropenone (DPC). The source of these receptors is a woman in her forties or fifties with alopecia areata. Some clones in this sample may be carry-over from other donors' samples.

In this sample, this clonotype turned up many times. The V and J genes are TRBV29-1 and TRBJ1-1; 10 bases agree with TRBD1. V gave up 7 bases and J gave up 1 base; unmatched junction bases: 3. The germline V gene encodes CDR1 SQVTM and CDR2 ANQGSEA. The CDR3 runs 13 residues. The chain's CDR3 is CSAGQGGNTEAFF. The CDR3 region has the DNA TGCAGCGCCGGACAGGGGGGGAACACTGAAGCTTTCTTT.

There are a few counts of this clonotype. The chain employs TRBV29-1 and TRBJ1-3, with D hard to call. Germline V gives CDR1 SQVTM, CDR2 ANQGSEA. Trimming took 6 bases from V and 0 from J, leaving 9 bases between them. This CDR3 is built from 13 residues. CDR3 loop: CSVALSSGNTIYF. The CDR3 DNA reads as TGCAGCGTCGCCCTTTCCTCTGGAAACACCATATATTTT. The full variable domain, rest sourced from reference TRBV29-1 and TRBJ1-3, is SAVISQKPSRDICQRGTSLTIQCQVDSQVTMMFWYRQQPGQSLTLIATANQGSEATYESGFVIDKFPISRPNLTFSTLTVSNMSPEDSSIYLCSVALSSGNTIYFGEGSWLTVV.

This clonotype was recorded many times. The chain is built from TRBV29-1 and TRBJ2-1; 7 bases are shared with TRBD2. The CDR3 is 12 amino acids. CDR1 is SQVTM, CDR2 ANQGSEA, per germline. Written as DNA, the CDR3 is TGCTGCGCCGGGGGGTCCTACAATGAGCAGTTCTTC. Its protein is CCAGGSYNEQFF.

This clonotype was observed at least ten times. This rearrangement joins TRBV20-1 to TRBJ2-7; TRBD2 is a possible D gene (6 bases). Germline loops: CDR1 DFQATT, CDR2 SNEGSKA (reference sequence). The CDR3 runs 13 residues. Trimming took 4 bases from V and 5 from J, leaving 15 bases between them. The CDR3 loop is CSATAGSPHEQYF. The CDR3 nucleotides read TGCAGTGCTACGGCGGGATCCCCCCACGAGCAGTACTTC.

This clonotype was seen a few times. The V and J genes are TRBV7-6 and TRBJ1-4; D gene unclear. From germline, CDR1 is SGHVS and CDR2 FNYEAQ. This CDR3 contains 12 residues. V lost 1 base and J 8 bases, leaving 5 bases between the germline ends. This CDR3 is CASSLVEEKLFF. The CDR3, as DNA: TGTGCCAGCAGCTTAGTTGAGGAAAAACTGTTTTTT.

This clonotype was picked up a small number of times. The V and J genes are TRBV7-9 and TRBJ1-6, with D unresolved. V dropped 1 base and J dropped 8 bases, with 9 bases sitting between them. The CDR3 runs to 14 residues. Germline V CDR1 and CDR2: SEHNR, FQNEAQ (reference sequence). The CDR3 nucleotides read TGTGCCAGCAGCTTAGGCCCGGGATATTCACCCCTCCACTTT. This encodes CASSLGPGYSPLHF.

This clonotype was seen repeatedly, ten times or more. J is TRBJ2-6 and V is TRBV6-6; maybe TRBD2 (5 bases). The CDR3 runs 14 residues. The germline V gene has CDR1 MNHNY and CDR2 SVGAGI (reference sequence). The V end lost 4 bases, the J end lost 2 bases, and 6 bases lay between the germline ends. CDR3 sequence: CASSSGAGANVLTF. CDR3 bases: TGTGCCAGCAGTTCCGGGGCTGGGGCCAACGTCCTGACTTTC.

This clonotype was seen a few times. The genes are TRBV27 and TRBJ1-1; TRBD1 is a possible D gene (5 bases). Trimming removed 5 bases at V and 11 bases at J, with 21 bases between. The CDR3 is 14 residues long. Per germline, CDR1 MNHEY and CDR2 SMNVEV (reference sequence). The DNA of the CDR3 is TGTGCCAGCAGTGCTCTTTTTTCGAGGACACCCGCTTTCTTT. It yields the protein CASSALFSRTPAFF.

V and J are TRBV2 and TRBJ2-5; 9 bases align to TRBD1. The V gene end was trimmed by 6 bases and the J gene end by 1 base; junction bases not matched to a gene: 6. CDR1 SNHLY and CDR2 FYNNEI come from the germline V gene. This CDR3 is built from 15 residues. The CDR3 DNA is TGTGCCAGCAGCGGAGGGACAGGGCGCCAAGAGACCCAGTACTTC. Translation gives CASSGGTGRQETQYF.

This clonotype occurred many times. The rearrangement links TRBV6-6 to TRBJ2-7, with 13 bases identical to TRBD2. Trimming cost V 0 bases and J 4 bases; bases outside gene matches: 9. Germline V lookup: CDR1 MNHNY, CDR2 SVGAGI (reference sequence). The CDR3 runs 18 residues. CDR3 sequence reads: CASSYSNLLAGGKYEQYF. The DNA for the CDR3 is TGTGCCAGCAGTTACTCGAACCTACTAGCGGGAGGGAAGTACGAGCAGTACTTC.

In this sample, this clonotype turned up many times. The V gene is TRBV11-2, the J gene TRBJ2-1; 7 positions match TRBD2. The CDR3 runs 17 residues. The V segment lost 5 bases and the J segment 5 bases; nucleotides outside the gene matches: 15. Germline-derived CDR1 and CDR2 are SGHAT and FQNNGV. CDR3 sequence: CASSPFSIGRTHNEQFF. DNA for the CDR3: TGTGCCAGCAGCCCCTTCTCTATCGGGAGGACCCACAATGAGCAGTTCTTC.

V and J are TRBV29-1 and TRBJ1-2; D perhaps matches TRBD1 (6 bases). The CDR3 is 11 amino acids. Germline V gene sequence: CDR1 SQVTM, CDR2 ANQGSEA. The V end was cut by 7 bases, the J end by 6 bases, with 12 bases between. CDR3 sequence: CSGTGKDGYTF. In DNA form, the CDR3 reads TGCAGCGGCACAGGGAAGGATGGCTACACCTTC.

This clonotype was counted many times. CDR3 in DNA: TGTGCCATCAGTGCCGGGACAGATACCTACGAGCAGTACTTC. Protein product: CAISAGTDTYEQYF. The chain uses TRBV10-3 and TRBJ2-7, with 7 bases fitting TRBD1. From germline, CDR1 is ENHRY and CDR2 SYGVKD. Trimming cost V 4 bases and J 2 bases; bases outside gene matches: 5. This CDR3 spans 14 amino acids.

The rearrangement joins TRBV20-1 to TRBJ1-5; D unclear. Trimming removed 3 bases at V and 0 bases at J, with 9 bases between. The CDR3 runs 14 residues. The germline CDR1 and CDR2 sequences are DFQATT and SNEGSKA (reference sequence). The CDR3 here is CSASHSNSNQPQHF. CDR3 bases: TGCAGTGCTAGTCATAGCAATAGCAATCAGCCCCAGCATTTT.

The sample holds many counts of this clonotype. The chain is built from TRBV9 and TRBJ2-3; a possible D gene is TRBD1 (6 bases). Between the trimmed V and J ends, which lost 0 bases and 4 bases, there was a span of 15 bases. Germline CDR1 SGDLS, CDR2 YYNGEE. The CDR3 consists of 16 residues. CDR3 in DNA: TGTGCCAGCAGCGTAGAGTCCAGGGGCGTCGCAGATACGCAGTATTTT. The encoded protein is CASSVESRGVADTQYF.

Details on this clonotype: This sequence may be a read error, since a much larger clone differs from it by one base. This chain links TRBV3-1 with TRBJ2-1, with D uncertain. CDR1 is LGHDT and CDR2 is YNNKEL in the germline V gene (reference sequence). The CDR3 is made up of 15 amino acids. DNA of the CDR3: TGTGCCAGCGGCCAAGATAGGGCAGGCTACAATGAGCAGTTCTTC. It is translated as CASGQDRAGYNEQFF.

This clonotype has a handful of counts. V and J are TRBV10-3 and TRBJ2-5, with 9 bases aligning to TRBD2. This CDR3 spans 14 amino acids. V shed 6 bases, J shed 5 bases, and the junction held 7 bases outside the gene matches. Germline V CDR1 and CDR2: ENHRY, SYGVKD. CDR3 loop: CAISLTSGLETQYF. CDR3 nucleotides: TGTGCCATCAGCCTAACTAGCGGGCTTGAGACCCAGTACTTC.

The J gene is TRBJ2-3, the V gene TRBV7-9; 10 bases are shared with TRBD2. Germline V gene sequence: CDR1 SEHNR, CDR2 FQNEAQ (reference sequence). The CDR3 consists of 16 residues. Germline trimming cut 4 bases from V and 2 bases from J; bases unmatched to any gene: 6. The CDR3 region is CASSSPLAGYTDTQYF. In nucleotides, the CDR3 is TGTGCCAGCAGCTCCCCACTAGCGGGATACACAGATACGCAGTATTTT.

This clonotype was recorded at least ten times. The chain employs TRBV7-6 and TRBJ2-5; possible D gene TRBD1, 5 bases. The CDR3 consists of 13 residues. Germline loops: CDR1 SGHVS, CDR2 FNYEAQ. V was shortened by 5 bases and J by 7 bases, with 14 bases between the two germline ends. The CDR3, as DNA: TGTGCCAGCAGCGCGACAGTGCTCGGGACCCAGTACTTC. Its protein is CASSATVLGTQYF.

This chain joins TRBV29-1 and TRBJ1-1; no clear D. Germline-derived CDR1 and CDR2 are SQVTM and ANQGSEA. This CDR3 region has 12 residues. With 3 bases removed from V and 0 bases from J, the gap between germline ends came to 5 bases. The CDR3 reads CSVDRMNTEAFF. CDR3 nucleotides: TGCAGCGTTGACAGAATGAACACTGAAGCTTTCTTT.

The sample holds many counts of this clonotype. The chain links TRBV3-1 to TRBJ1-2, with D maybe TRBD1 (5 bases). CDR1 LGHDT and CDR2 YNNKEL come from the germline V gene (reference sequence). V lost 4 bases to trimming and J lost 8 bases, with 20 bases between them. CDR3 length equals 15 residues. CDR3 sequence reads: CASSLQDQGIGGYTF. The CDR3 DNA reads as TGTGCCAGCAGCCTTCAAGACCAGGGTATAGGAGGCTACACCTTC.

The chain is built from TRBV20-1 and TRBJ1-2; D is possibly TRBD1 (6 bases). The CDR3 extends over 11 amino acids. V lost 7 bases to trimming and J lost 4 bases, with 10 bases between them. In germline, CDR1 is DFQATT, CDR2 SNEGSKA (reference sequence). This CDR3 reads CSVADSYGYTF. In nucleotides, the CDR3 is TGCAGTGTCGCGGACAGCTATGGCTACACCTTC.

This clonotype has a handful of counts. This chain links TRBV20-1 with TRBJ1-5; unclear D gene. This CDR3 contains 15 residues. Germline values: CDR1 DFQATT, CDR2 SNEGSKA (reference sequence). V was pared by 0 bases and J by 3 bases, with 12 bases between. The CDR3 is CSARERGSPNQPQHF. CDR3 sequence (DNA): TGCAGTGCTAGAGAACGAGGCAGCCCCAATCAGCCCCAGCATTTT.